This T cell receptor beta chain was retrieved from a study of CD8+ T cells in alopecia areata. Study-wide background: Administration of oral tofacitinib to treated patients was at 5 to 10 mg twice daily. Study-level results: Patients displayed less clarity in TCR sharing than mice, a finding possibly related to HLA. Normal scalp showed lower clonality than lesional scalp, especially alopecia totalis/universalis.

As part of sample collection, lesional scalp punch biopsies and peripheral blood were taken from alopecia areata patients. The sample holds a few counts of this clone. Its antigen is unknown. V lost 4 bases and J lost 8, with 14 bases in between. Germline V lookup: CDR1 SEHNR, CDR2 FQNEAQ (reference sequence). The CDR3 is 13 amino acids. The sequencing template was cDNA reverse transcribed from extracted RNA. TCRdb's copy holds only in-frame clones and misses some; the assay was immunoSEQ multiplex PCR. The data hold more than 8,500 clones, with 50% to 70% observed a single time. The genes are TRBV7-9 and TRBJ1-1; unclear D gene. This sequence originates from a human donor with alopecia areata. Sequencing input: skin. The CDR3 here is CASSSPPWEEAFF. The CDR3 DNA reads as TGTGCCAGCAGCTCGCCACCCTGGGAGGAAGCTTTCTTT. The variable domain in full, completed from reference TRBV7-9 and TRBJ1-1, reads DTGVSQNPRHKITKRGQNVTFRCDPISEHNRLYWYRQTLGQGPEFLTYFQNEAQLEKSRLLSDRFSAERPKGSFSTLEIQRTEQGDSAMYLCASSSPPWEEAFFGQGTRLTVV.